This is a list of T cell receptor beta chains from one sample in a study of OX40 agonist ivuxolimab in advanced cancers. Sequenced by immunoSEQ multiplex PCR; TCRdb stores in-frame clones only, minus some. The sample has more than 100,000 clones; 93% are singletons. Material: CD4+ or CD8+ T cells sorted from blood, obtained in a trial of the OX40 agonist ivuxolimab. The source of these receptors is an adult with an advanced solid tumor such as melanoma, head and neck, liver or kidney cancer. Each CDR3 is given with its conserved first and last residue. The D gene is left open where the match is weak. Size is omitted from some rows. Given values are once, few, many or a class for expanded clones.

NA	TRBV6-5	TRBJ2-1	once	CASNDRPRVREQFF	TGTGCCAGCAATGACCGTCCCCGGGTTAGGGAGCAGTTCTTC
NA	TRBV5-4	TRBJ1-3	NA	CASSRSGGSGNTIYF	TGTGCCAGCAGCCGCAGCGGTGGCTCTGGAAACACCATATATTTT
TRBD1	TRBV2	TRBJ1-2	few	CASSSSGTGAYGYTF	TGTGCCAGCAGTAGCTCCGGGACAGGGGCCTATGGCTACACCTTC
NA	TRBV30	TRBJ2-7	NA	CAWARGRGYEQYF	TGTGCCTGGGCCCGTGGCAGGGGTTACGAGCAGTACTTC
NA	TRBV28	TRBJ2-7	few	CATDTKALGEQYF	TGTGCCACCGATACTAAGGCCCTCGGAGAGCAGTACTTC
NA	TRBV7-2	TRBJ2-5	NA	CASSLSGNVRETQYF	TGTGCCAGCAGCTTAAGTGGCAACGTGCGGGAGACCCAGTACTTC
NA	TRBV2	TRBJ2-7	NA	CASSTRAEGGYEQYF	TGTGCCAGCAGTACCCGGGCGGAAGGGGGTTACGAGCAGTACTTC
NA	TRBV5-1	TRBJ2-2	NA	CASSLAPGDTGELFF	TGCGCCAGCAGCTTGGCCCCCGGGGACACCGGGGAGCTGTTTTTT
NA	TRBV4-3	TRBJ1-2	NA	CASSQAGANYGYTF	TGCGCCAGCAGCCAGGCAGGTGCTAACTATGGCTACACCTTC
NA	TRBV4-3	TRBJ2-4	once	CASSQEEGVAKNIQYF	TGCGCCAGCAGCCAAGAAGAGGGGGTAGCCAAAAACATTCAGTACTTC
TRBD1	TRBV28	TRBJ2-7	NA	CASRRDRVHHEQYF	TGTGCCAGCAGACGGGACAGGGTCCACCACGAGCAGTACTTC
TRBD1	TRBV10-2	TRBJ1-1	NA	CASNKGQVLNTEAFF	TGCGCCAGCAACAAAGGACAGGTTCTGAACACTGAAGCTTTCTTT
NA	TRBV9	TRBJ2-3	NA	CASSATDTQYF	TGTGCCAGCAGCGCCACAGATACGCAGTATTTT
NA	TRBV4-2	TRBJ2-3	NA	CASSQTDPEDSPNPDTQYF	TGTGCCAGCAGCCAAACCGACCCCGAGGACTCGCCAAACCCAGATACGCAGTATTTT
TRBD1	TRBV18	TRBJ2-1	NA	CASSPGRKPGQGTYNEQFF	TGTGCCAGCTCACCAGGACGAAAACCGGGACAGGGGACCTACAATGAGCAGTTCTTC
TRBD2	TRBV7-2	TRBJ2-2	NA	CASPGTSSTGELFF	TGTGCCAGCCCCGGGACTAGCTCAACCGGGGAGCTGTTTTTT
TRBD1	TRBV19	TRBJ1-1	NA	CASSTRQGSNTEAFF	TGTGCCAGTAGTACAAGACAGGGGTCGAACACTGAAGCTTTCTTT
NA	TRBV6-1	TRBJ1-1	NA	CASSEAPGLGGTEAFF	TGTGCCAGCAGTGAGGCACCGGGACTCGGAGGAACTGAAGCTTTCTTT
TRBD1	TRBV18	TRBJ2-3	NA	CASSPRATGGMDTQYF	TGTGCCAGCTCACCTCGAGCGACAGGGGGAATGGATACGCAGTATTTT
TRBD2	TRBV4-1	TRBJ2-3	NA	CASSHPGTRGGAGLGTDTQYF	TGCGCCAGCAGCCATCCCGGTACACGCGGGGGGGCGGGTTTAGGCACAGATACGCAGTATTTT
NA	TRBV6-6	TRBJ2-1	few	CASSGRDSLGVEQFF	TGTGCCAGCAGTGGACGGGACTCCCTCGGGGTTGAGCAGTTCTTC
TRBD1	TRBV19	TRBJ2-2	NA	CASSIVGQGTGELFF	TGTGCCAGTAGTATAGTGGGACAGGGTACCGGGGAGCTGTTTTTT
NA	TRBV6-5	TRBJ1-5	NA	CASSLTGLSNQPQHF	TGTGCCAGCAGCCTCACAGGGCTAAGCAATCAGCCCCAGCATTTT
TRBD2	TRBV28	TRBJ2-2	once	CASSPGGTSGISELFF	TGTGCCAGCAGCCCCGGCGGGACTAGCGGGATCAGTGAGCTGTTTTTT
NA	TRBV11-2	TRBJ1-4	once	CASSYHGGGFTNEKLFF	TGTGCCAGCAGTTACCACGGTGGGGGTTTCACTAATGAAAAACTGTTTTTT
NA	TRBV28	TRBJ1-2	NA	CASSSDMLGYGYTF	TGTGCCAGCAGTTCCGACATGCTTGGGTATGGCTACACCTTC
NA	TRBV6-5	TRBJ2-5	NA	CASTKWQTQETQYF	TGTGCCAGCACCAAGTGGCAAACCCAAGAGACCCAGTACTTC
NA	TRBV12-5	TRBJ1-1	once	CASGLVRSENTEAFF	TGTGCTAGTGGTTTGGTACGGTCAGAAAACACTGAAGCTTTCTTT